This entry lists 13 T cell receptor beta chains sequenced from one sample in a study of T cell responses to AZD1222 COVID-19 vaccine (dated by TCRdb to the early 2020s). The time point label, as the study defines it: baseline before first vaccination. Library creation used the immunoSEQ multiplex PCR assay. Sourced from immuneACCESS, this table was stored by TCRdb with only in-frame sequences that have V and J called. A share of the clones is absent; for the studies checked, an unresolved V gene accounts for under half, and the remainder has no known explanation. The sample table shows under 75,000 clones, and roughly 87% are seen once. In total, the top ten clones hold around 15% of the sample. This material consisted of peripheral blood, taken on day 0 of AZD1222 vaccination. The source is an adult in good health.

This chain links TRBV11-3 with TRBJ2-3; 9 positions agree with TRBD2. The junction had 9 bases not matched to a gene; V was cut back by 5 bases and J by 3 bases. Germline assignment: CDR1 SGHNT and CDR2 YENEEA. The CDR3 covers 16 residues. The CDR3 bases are TGTGCCAGCAGCCGGGGAGCGGGGGGAGGTACAGATACGCAGTATTTT. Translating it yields CASSRGAGGGTDTQYF.

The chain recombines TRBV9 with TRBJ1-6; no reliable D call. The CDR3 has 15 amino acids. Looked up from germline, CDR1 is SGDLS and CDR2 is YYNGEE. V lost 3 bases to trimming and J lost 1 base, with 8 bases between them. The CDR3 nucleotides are TGTGCCAGCAGCGCCCAGGATTCCTATAATTCACCCCTCCACTTT. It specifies CASSAQDSYNSPLHF.

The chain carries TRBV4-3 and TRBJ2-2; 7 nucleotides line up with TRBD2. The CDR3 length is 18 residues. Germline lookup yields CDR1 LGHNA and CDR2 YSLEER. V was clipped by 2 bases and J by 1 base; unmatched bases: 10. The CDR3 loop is CASSQIVVLARNTGELFF. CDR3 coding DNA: TGCGCCAGCAGCCAAATCGTCGTACTAGCGAGGAACACCGGGGAGCTGTTTTTT.

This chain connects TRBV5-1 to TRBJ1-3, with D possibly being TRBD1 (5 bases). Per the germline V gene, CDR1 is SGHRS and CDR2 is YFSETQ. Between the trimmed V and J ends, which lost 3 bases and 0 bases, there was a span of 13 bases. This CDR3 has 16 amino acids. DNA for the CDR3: TGCGCCAGCAGCTCCGGGACCTTAAGCTCTGGAAACACCATATATTTT. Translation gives CASSSGTLSSGNTIYF. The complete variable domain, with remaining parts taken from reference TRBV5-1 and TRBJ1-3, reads KAGVTQTPRYLIKTRGQQVTLSCSPISGHRSVSWYQQTPGQGLQFLFEYFSETQRNKGNFPGRFSGRQFSNSRSEMNVSTLELGDSALYLCASSSGTLSSGNTIYFGEGSWLTVV.

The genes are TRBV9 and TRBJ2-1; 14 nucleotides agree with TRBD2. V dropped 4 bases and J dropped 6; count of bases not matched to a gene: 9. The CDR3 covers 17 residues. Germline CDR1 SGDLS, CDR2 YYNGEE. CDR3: CASSFGTSGSTGNEQFF. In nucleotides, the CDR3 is TGTGCCAGCAGCTTCGGGACTAGCGGGAGCACCGGCAATGAGCAGTTCTTC.

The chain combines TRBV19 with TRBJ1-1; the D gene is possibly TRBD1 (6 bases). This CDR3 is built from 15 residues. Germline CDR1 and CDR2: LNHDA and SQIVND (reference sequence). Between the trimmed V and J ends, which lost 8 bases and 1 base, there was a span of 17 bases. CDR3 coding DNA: TGTGCCAGTTTGGCAGGGGCTAGTGGGAACACTGAAGCTTTCTTT. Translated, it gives CASLAGASGNTEAFF.

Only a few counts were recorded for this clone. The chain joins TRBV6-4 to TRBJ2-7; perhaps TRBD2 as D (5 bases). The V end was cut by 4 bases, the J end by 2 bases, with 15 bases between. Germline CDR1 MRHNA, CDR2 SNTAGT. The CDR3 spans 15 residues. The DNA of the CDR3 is TGTGCCAGCAGTGCCCCCCGGGAAACCCCCTACGAGCAGTACTTC. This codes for CASSAPRETPYEQYF.

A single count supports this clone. This chain's CDR3 is CASTNRGGTDTQYF. In nucleotides, the CDR3 is TGTGCCAGCACGAACAGGGGTGGCACAGATACGCAGTATTTT. The chain uses TRBV11-2 and TRBJ2-3; 7 nucleotides match TRBD1. After removal of 7 bases from V and 1 base from J, the junction contained 5 bases not matched to a gene. Germline V gives CDR1 SGHAT, CDR2 FQNNGV. CDR3 length: 14 amino acids.

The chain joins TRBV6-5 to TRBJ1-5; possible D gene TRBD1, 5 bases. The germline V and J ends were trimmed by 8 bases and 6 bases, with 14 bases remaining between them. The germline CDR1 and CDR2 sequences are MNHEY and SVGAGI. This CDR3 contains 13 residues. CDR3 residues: CASPLGEFQPQHF. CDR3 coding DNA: TGTGCCAGCCCACTAGGGGAATTTCAGCCCCAGCATTTT.

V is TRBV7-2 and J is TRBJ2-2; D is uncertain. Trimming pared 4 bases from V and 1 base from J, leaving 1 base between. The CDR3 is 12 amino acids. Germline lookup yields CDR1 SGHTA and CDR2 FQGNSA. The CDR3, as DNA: TGTGCCAGCAGCTGGAACACCGGGGAGCTGTTTTTT. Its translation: CASSWNTGELFF.

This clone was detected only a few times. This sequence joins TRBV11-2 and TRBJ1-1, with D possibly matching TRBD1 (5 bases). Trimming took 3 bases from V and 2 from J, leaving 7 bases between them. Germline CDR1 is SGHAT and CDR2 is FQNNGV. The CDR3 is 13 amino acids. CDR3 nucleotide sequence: TGTGCCAGCAGCTTTGACAGAAACACTGAAGCTTTCTTT. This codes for CASSFDRNTEAFF.

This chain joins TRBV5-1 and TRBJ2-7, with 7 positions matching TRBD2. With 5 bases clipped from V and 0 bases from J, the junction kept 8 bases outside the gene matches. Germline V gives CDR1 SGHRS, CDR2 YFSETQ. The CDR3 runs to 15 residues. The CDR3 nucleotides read TGCGCCAGCAGTTTAAGCGGGAATAGCTCCTACGAGCAGTACTTC. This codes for CASSLSGNSSYEQYF. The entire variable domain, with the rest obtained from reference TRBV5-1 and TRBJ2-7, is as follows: KAGVTQTPRYLIKTRGQQVTLSCSPISGHRSVSWYQQTPGQGLQFLFEYFSETQRNKGNFPGRFSGRQFSNSRSEMNVSTLELGDSALYLCASSLSGNSSYEQYFGPGTRLTVT.

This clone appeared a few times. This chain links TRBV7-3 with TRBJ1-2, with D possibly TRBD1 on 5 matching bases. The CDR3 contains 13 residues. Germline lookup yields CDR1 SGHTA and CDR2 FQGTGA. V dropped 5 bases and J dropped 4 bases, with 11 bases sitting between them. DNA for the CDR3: TGTGCCAGCAGCCTCTCCGGGGGCTATGGCTACACCTTC. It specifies CASSLSGGYGYTF.